One sample yielded the 29 T cell receptor beta chains listed below, sequenced in a study of OX40 agonist ivuxolimab in advanced cancers. TCRdb's table, derived via immunoSEQ multiplex PCR, lists solely in-frame clones and lacks some. Seen here are about 73,000 clones, 85% to 90% observed once, and the top ten hold approximately 0.51%. The sample here was CD4+ or CD8+ T cells sorted from blood, taken in a trial of the OX40 agonist ivuxolimab. The receptor source for this set is an adult with an advanced solid tumor such as melanoma, head and neck, liver or kidney cancer.

J is TRBJ2-1 and V is TRBV29-1; D call uncertain. Trimming stripped 8 bases from V and 9 bases from J, with 17 bases between. The CDR3 contains 12 residues. CDR1 and CDR2 from the germline V gene are SQVTM and ANQGSEA. DNA for the CDR3: TGCAGCCCTTTTTCCCCCTCGTCTGAGCAGTTCTTC. Protein product: CSPFSPSSEQFF.

The chain has TRBV5-4 and TRBJ2-7; 11 nucleotides line up with TRBD2. This CDR3 region has 16 residues. Trimming cost V 3 bases and J 5 bases; bases outside gene matches: 10. CDR1 is SGHNT and CDR2 is YYREEE in the germline V gene (reference sequence). CDR3 residues: CASSSLAGGVPNEQYF. The CDR3 DNA reads as TGTGCCAGCAGCTCCCTAGCGGGAGGAGTGCCTAACGAGCAGTACTTC.

The chain joins TRBV7-8 to TRBJ2-2, with unresolved D. There are 15 residues in the CDR3. Germline loops: CDR1 SGHVS, CDR2 FQNEAQ. V shed 1 base and J shed 5 bases, with 11 bases lying between them. Here the CDR3 DNA reads TGTGCCAGCAGCTTAGTGGTTGCTAGTACCGGGGAGCTGTTTTTT. It yields the protein CASSLVVASTGELFF.

The chain links TRBV13 to TRBJ2-2, with 12 bases that match TRBD2. The germline V gene has CDR1 PRHDT and CDR2 FYEKMQ (reference sequence). V shed 1 base, J shed 6 bases, and the junction held 3 bases outside the gene matches. This CDR3 is built from 16 residues. For the CDR3, the DNA is TGTGCCAGCAGCTTAGCACTAGCGGGAGGAGCCGGGGAGCTGTTTTTT. It encodes CASSLALAGGAGELFF.

The chain recombines TRBV18 with TRBJ2-7; D perhaps matches TRBD1 (6 bases). V was shortened by 1 base and J by 3 bases, with 7 bases between the two germline ends. The CDR3 runs 13 residues. Germline CDR1 KGHSH, CDR2 LQKENI. In DNA form, the CDR3 reads TGTGCCAGCTCACCACTAGGGGGCTACGAGCAGTACTTC. This encodes CASSPLGGYEQYF.

The chain couples TRBV5-6 to TRBJ2-7; D might be TRBD1 (5 bases). This CDR3 has 11 amino acids. The germline gives CDR1 SGHDT, CDR2 YYEEEE. V was shortened by 2 bases and J by 7 bases, with 7 bases between the two germline ends. The CDR3 region is CASSFQGEQYF. The CDR3 bases are TGTGCCAGCAGCTTCCAGGGAGAGCAGTACTTC.

V usage is TRBV2 and J usage is TRBJ1-2; 7 nucleotides line up with TRBD1. The CDR3 contains 13 residues. Germline V lookup: CDR1 SNHLY, CDR2 FYNNEI. The V and J ends lost 6 bases and 7 bases, in that order; junction bases with no gene match: 8. CDR3: CASRDYRGGGYTF. In DNA form, the CDR3 reads TGTGCCAGCAGGGACTACAGGGGTGGTGGCTACACCTTC.

The chain employs TRBV11-2 and TRBJ1-2; no definite D call. The V gene's germline CDR1 is SGHAT and CDR2 FQNNGV. The CDR3 sequence is 12 residues long. Trimming cost V 7 bases and J 4 bases, with 10 bases left between them. The CDR3 DNA reads as TGTGCCAGCACCCCGGGTGGCTATGGCTACACCTTC. This encodes CASTPGGYGYTF.

This sequence joins TRBV2 and TRBJ2-1; 7 bases align to TRBD2. Germline assignment: CDR1 SNHLY and CDR2 FYNNEI. The CDR3 is made up of 13 amino acids. Trimming took 3 bases from V and 9 from J; bases not matched to a gene: 5. CDR3 sequence: CASSDSGLGEQFF. CDR3 DNA sequence: TGTGCCAGCAGTGATAGCGGGTTGGGTGAGCAGTTCTTC.

This clone appeared a single time. The J gene is TRBJ1-5, the V gene TRBV15; D ambiguous. Germline CDR1 is LNHNV and CDR2 is YYDKDF (reference sequence). This CDR3 is built from 12 residues. V lost 2 bases and J lost 6, with 5 bases in between. CDR3 sequence (DNA): TGTGCCACCAGCAGATATGGTCAGCCCCAGCATTTT. Translation: CATSRYGQPQHF.

The chain employs TRBV6-6 and TRBJ2-7; TRBD2 matches at 7 bases. The CDR3 is 14 amino acids. CDR1 and CDR2 (germline): MNHNY, SVGAGI (reference sequence). Germline trimming cut 7 bases from V and 5 bases from J; bases unmatched to any gene: 11. Here the CDR3 reads CASTFSGIANEQYF. The CDR3 DNA is TGTGCCAGCACATTCAGCGGGATTGCCAACGAGCAGTACTTC.

The V and J genes are TRBV5-1 and TRBJ2-5, with 7 nucleotides matching TRBD2. The junction had 11 bases not matched to a gene; V was cut back by 8 bases and J by 1 base. CDR1 SGHRS and CDR2 YFSETQ come from the germline V gene. The length of the CDR3 is 15 residues. Written as DNA, the CDR3 is TGCGCCAGTCATCTGGGACTAAGTAGCCAAGAGACCCAGTACTTC. Protein sequence: CASHLGLSSQETQYF.

The rearrangement uses TRBV5-6 and TRBJ1-4; D is possibly TRBD1 (5 bases). The CDR3 consists of 14 residues. The V gene lost 2 bases and the J gene lost 5 bases, with 10 bases spanning the gap. The V gene's germline CDR1 is SGHDT and CDR2 YYEEEE. CDR3 residues: CASSFGQLNEKLFF. CDR3 in DNA: TGTGCCAGCAGCTTCGGACAACTAAATGAAAAACTGTTTTTT.

The chain couples TRBV5-1 to TRBJ1-4, with TRBD1 identical over 8 bases. The V and J ends lost 5 bases and 0 bases, in that order; junction bases with no gene match: 9. The CDR3 is 17 residues long. Looked up from germline, CDR1 is SGHRS and CDR2 is YFSETQ. In DNA, the CDR3 is TGCGCCAGCAGTACTGACAGGGGCGACGCAACTAATGAAAAACTGTTTTTT. Its protein is CASSTDRGDATNEKLFF.

This sequence joins TRBV15 and TRBJ1-1, with D perhaps matching TRBD1 (5 bases). This CDR3 contains 15 residues. The germline CDR1 and CDR2 sequences are LNHNV and YYDKDF (reference sequence). Trimming shortened V by 5 bases and J by 3 bases, and 16 bases separated the two germline ends. The CDR3 DNA follows: TGTGCCACCAGCCCACGGCGGGGGGGTCACACTGAAGCTTTCTTT. This translates into CATSPRRGGHTEAFF.

The genes are TRBV27 and TRBJ2-1; 10 positions match TRBD2. Germline trimming cut 0 bases from V and 5 bases from J; bases unmatched to any gene: 10. The V gene's germline CDR1 is MNHEY and CDR2 SMNVEV (reference sequence). The CDR3 covers 18 residues. CDR3 bases: TGTGCCAGCAGTTTATCCCGTCCCAGACTAGCGGGCCACAATGAGCAGTTCTTC. Protein product: CASSLSRPRLAGHNEQFF.

This chain uses TRBV7-3 with TRBJ2-3; tentatively, D is TRBD2 (7 bases). The CDR3 sequence is 16 residues long. The germline gives CDR1 SGHTA, CDR2 FQGTGA. V was clipped by 2 bases and J by 6 bases, with 18 bases between them. Here the CDR3 reads CASSLGKAGAADTQYF. CDR3 DNA: TGTGCCAGCAGCTTAGGAAAGGCGGGGGCGGCCGATACGCAGTATTTT. Full variable domain (remainder filled in from reference TRBV7-3 and TRBJ2-3): GAGVSQTPSNKVTEKGKYVELRCDPISGHTALYWYRQSLGQGPEFLIYFQGTGAADDSGLPNDRFFAVRPEGSVSTLKIQRTERGDSAVYLCASSLGKAGAADTQYFGPGTRLTVL.

Only one count was recorded for this clone. The rearrangement links TRBV5-5 to TRBJ1-5, with D uncertain. Trimming stripped 4 bases from V and 3 bases from J, with 14 bases between. Germline V gives CDR1 SGHKS, CDR2 YYEKEE (reference sequence). The CDR3 is 15 amino acids. CDR3 protein: CASSLTSRPNQPQHF. The CDR3 nucleotides read TGTGCCAGCAGCCTGACATCTCGACCCAATCAGCCCCAGCATTTT.

This chain joins TRBV10-3 and TRBJ1-4; D not resolved. CDR1 ENHRY and CDR2 SYGVKD come from the germline V gene. V lost 3 bases, J lost 7 bases, and 15 bases lay in between. The CDR3 contains 15 residues. For the CDR3, the DNA is TGTGCCATCAGTGAAGAGGGCTTACGAACTGAAAAACTGTTTTTT. This sequence encodes CAISEEGLRTEKLFF.

The J gene is TRBJ2-1, the V gene TRBV5-6; D call uncertain. The CDR3 covers 12 residues. The germline gives CDR1 SGHDT, CDR2 YYEEEE. Trimming removed 2 bases from V and 5 bases from J, with 5 bases in between. This CDR3 reads CASSFPHNEQFF. The CDR3 region has the DNA TGTGCCAGCAGCTTTCCCCACAATGAGCAGTTCTTC.

V usage is TRBV5-4 and J usage is TRBJ2-7; D is possibly TRBD2 (7 bases). Germline loops: CDR1 SGHNT, CDR2 YYREEE (reference sequence). The CDR3 totals 17 residues. With 4 bases removed from V and 7 bases from J, the gap between germline ends came to 27 bases. This chain's CDR3 is CASSLAGAGRREREQYF. In nucleotides, the CDR3 is TGTGCCAGCAGCCTGGCGGGGGCCGGGCGCCGTGAGCGGGAGCAGTACTTC.

This clone showed up just a few times. V and J are TRBV4-2 and TRBJ1-2, with TRBD1 matching over 7 bases. CDR1 and CDR2 from the germline V gene are LGHNA and YNFKEQ. V lost 4 bases, J lost 5 bases, and 7 bases stayed unmatched. This CDR3 contains 14 residues. DNA for the CDR3: TGTGCCAGCAGCCCTCCACAGGGGTTATATGGCTACACCTTC. Translation: CASSPPQGLYGYTF.

The genes are TRBV28 and TRBJ2-2; D may correspond to TRBD1 or TRBD2 (5 bases each). The V end lost 5 bases, the J end lost 6 bases, and 16 bases lay between the germline ends. Looked up from germline, CDR1 is MDHEN and CDR2 is SYDVKM. The length of the CDR3 is 15 residues. The CDR3 DNA follows: TGTGCCAGCAGTCTTAATAGAGGGGTGCCCGGGGAGCTGTTTTTT. Encoded protein: CASSLNRGVPGELFF. Full variable domain (missing parts from reference TRBV28 and TRBJ2-2): DVKVTQSSRYLVKRTGEKVFLECVQDMDHENMFWYRQDPGLGLRLIYFSYDVKMKEKGDIPEGYSVSREKKERFSLILESASTNQTSMYLCASSLNRGVPGELFFGEGSRLTVL.

This clone occurred once. The chain joins TRBV10-3 to TRBJ2-7; TRBD2 might be the D (6 bases). The germline V gene has CDR1 ENHRY and CDR2 SYGVKD. The CDR3 has 15 amino acids. The V end lost 6 bases, the J end lost 0 bases, and 15 bases lay between the germline ends. CDR3 region: CAIRREDRASYEQYF. The CDR3, as DNA: TGTGCCATCAGAAGGGAGGACCGGGCCTCCTACGAGCAGTACTTC.

This rearrangement joins TRBV29-1 to TRBJ2-4; D is possibly TRBD1 or TRBD2 (5 bases each). The CDR3 covers 10 residues. The germline CDR1 and CDR2 sequences are SQVTM and ANQGSEA. V shed 7 bases and J shed 8 bases, with 9 bases lying between them. CDR3 residues: CSGGNDIQYF. For the CDR3, the DNA is TGCAGCGGGGGGAATGACATTCAGTACTTC.

V usage is TRBV5-1 and J usage is TRBJ2-3, with 14 bases lining up with TRBD2. Looked up from germline, CDR1 is SGHRS and CDR2 is YFSETQ. Losses at the gene ends were 2 bases for V and 2 bases for J; bases not matched to a gene: 10. The CDR3 runs 19 residues. CDR3 sequence (DNA): TGCGCCAGCAGCTTCGGACTAGCGGGAGGAGGGGGGAACACAGATACGCAGTATTTT. Translated: CASSFGLAGGGGNTDTQYF. Combining the CDR3 with reference TRBV5-1 and TRBJ2-3 gives the whole variable domain KAGVTQTPRYLIKTRGQQVTLSCSPISGHRSVSWYQQTPGQGLQFLFEYFSETQRNKGNFPGRFSGRQFSNSRSEMNVSTLELGDSALYLCASSFGLAGGGGNTDTQYFGPGTRLTVL.

About this clone: Germline is not matched at one junction end, which may reflect a read error. The chain employs TRBV10-2 and TRBJ2-2; unclear D gene. CDR3 length: 13 residues. Germline V gene data show CDR1 as WSHSY and CDR2 as SAAADI. The CDR3 nucleotides are TGCGCCGGCAGTGATTCTGGGTCCGGGGAGCTGTTTTTT. Protein sequence: CAGSDSGSGELFF.

The chain joins TRBV19 to TRBJ2-1, with D uncertain. Trimming removed 2 bases at V and 0 bases at J, with 11 bases between. In germline, CDR1 is LNHDA, CDR2 SQIVND (reference sequence). CDR3 length: 16 amino acids. The CDR3 coding sequence is TGTGCCAGTAGTATACCCCGGAAAAGCTCCTACAATGAGCAGTTCTTC. The encoded protein is CASSIPRKSSYNEQFF.

A remark on this clone: Sequence at one end of the junction differs from germline and may be a read error. V usage is TRBV7-6 and J usage is TRBJ2-1; 7 bases fit TRBD2. The CDR3 length is 15 residues. Germline CDR1 SGHVS, CDR2 FNYEAQ. CDR3 bases: TGTGCCAGCAGTTCTCTTACCACTAGCGTCAATGAGCGGTTCTTC. The encoded protein is CASSSLTTSVNERFF.